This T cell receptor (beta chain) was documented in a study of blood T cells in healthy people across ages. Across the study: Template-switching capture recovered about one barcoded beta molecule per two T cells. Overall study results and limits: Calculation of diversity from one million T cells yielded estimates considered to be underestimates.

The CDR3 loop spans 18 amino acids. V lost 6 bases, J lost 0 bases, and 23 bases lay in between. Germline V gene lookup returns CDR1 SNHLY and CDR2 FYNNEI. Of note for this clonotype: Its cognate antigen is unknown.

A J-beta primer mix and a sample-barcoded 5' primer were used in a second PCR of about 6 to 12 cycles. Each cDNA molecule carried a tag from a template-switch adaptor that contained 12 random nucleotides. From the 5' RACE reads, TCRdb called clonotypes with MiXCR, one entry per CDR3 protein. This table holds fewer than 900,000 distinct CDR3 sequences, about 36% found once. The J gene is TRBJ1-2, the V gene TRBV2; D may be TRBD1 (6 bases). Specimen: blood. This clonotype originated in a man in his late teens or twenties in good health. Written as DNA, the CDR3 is TGTGCCAGCAGAGCAATCACAGGGCCAGCTACTTCTAACTATGGCTACACCTTC. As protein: CASRAITGPATSNYGYTF.